Shown below are 12 T cell receptor beta chains from a single sample sequenced in a study of blood T cell repertoires in COVID-19. TCRdb's copy holds only in-frame clones and misses some; the assay was immunoSEQ multiplex PCR. Here the sample spans about 160,000 clones, approximately 86% being singletons. The sequencing sample was made of peripheral blood. The source is a man aged 60 to 69 with COVID-19, enrolled during active disease.

The chain recombines TRBV6-2 or TRBV6-3 with TRBJ1-5, with D perhaps TRBD1 (6 bases). CDR1 is MNHEY and CDR2 is SVGEGT in the germline V gene. The CDR3 length is 16 residues. Trimming stripped 2 bases from V and 3 bases from J, with 14 bases between. CDR3 nucleotides: TGTGCCAGCAGTTACCGTACAGGGATGCCCAATCAGCCCCAGCATTTT. It encodes CASSYRTGMPNQPQHF.

This clone was seen only once. The V and J genes are TRBV24-1 and TRBJ2-5, with TRBD1 identical over 8 bases. Germline CDR1 reads KGHDR; CDR2 reads SFDVKD. The junction had 9 bases not matched to a gene; V was cut back by 3 bases and J by 1 base. CDR3 length: 17 residues. CDR3 DNA sequence: TGTGCCACCAGTGATCCGGAGACAGGGGACTCCCAAGAGACCCAGTACTTC. This translates into CATSDPETGDSQETQYF.

A note on this clone: At the DNA level, this CDR3 is encoded by other sequences in the same sample as well. V gene TRBV30 combines with J gene TRBJ1-5, with TRBD1 identical over 7 bases. The germline V gene has CDR1 GTSNPN and CDR2 SVGIG (reference sequence). V was clipped by 5 bases and J by 4 bases; unmatched bases: 5. The CDR3 consists of 13 residues. The CDR3 here is CAWETGTNQPQHF. CDR3 in DNA: TGTGCCTGGGAGACAGGGACAAATCAGCCCCAGCATTTT.

This clone was seen only once. The chain has TRBV6-5 and TRBJ1-4; 8 nucleotides match TRBD1. The CDR3 sequence is 15 residues long. Germline loops: CDR1 MNHEY, CDR2 SVGAGI. V shed 4 bases and J 1 base; nucleotides not matched to a gene: 2. DNA for the CDR3: TGTGCCAGCAGTTCAGGGGGCGTAACTAATGAAAAACTGTTTTTT. This sequence encodes CASSSGGVTNEKLFF.

The chain has TRBV7-3 and TRBJ2-1; unclear D gene. Between the trimmed V and J ends, which lost 4 bases and 5 bases, there was a span of 12 bases. The CDR3 sequence is 14 residues long. The germline CDR1 and CDR2 sequences are SGHTA and FQGTGA. The CDR3, as DNA: TGTGCCAGCAGCTACGGTGCCGAAAACAATGAGCAGTTCTTC. This translates into CASSYGAENNEQFF.

The V and J genes are TRBV18 and TRBJ1-4; D gene uncertain. The CDR3 runs to 12 residues. V was trimmed by 6 bases and J by 4 bases, leaving 6 bases between them. Germline loops: CDR1 KGHSH, CDR2 LQKENI. Written as DNA, the CDR3 is TGTGCCAGCTCGAACAGTAATGAAAAACTGTTTTTT. Amino acids: CASSNSNEKLFF.

The gene calls are TRBV29-1 and TRBJ1-3; D is unresolved. Trimming cost V 0 bases and J 0 bases, with 9 bases left between them. The CDR3 runs 15 residues. CDR1 is SQVTM, CDR2 ANQGSEA, per germline. The chain's CDR3 is CSVEEPWSSGNTIYF. As DNA, the CDR3 is TGCAGCGTTGAAGAACCTTGGAGCTCTGGAAACACCATATATTTT.

This chain links TRBV11-3 with TRBJ2-7; possible D gene TRBD2, 5 bases. The CDR3 is made up of 14 amino acids. V was trimmed by 2 bases and J by 5 bases, leaving 13 bases between them. The V gene's germline CDR1 is SGHNT and CDR2 YENEEA. This chain's CDR3 is CASSLSTGSNEQYF. The CDR3 DNA follows: TGTGCCAGCAGCTTATCAACGGGGAGCAACGAGCAGTACTTC.

The chain has TRBV2 and TRBJ2-5; D gene unclear. Germline CDR1 reads SNHLY; CDR2 reads FYNNEI. The CDR3 loop spans 13 amino acids. V dropped 4 bases and J dropped 2 bases, with 8 bases sitting between them. As DNA, the CDR3 is TGTGCCAGCAGTGGAAACAGACAAGAGACCCAGTACTTC. Its translation is CASSGNRQETQYF.

This chain connects TRBV5-1 to TRBJ2-7; 9 bases align to TRBD2. The CDR3 sequence is 15 residues long. Germline V gene data show CDR1 as SGHRS and CDR2 as YFSETQ. J was trimmed by 3 bases and V by 4 bases; bases with no gene match: 8. CDR3 in amino acids: CASSARSGGIYEQYF. The CDR3 DNA reads TGCGCCAGCAGCGCCCGGAGCGGGGGGATCTACGAGCAGTACTTC.

This chain uses TRBV11-3 with TRBJ1-2; TRBD1 might be the D (5 bases). Germline CDR1 reads SGHNT; CDR2 reads YENEEA. V dropped 5 bases and J dropped 6 bases, with 16 bases sitting between them. The CDR3 covers 14 residues. The CDR3 spells CASSPEAGGHGYTF. The CDR3 DNA is TGTGCCAGCAGCCCCGAGGCGGGGGGTCATGGCTACACCTTC.

This clone is a singleton in its sample. V is TRBV7-8 and J is TRBJ1-3; D is unresolved. The germline V gene encodes CDR1 SGHVS and CDR2 FQNEAQ. V gave up 2 bases and J gave up 0 bases, with 11 bases separating them. The CDR3 runs 16 residues. CDR3 residues: CASSLYAGSSGNTIYF. In nucleotides, the CDR3 is TGTGCCAGCAGCTTATATGCAGGTAGCTCTGGAAACACCATATATTTT.